The clone carrying this T cell receptor (beta chain) was seen just once. Germline V gene sequence: CDR1 SGHAT, CDR2 FQNNGV. V lost 0 bases to trimming and J lost 2 bases, with 8 bases between them. The CDR3 spans 14 residues. This entry belongs to a study of cytomegalovirus exposure and HLA in healthy donors. PCR was performed using 60 Vbeta and 13 Jbeta primers. Method: immunoSEQ multiplex PCR; TCRdb's copy keeps in-frame clones and lacks some. Of fewer than 350,000 clones listed, 85% to 90% are singletons. This clonotype was sampled from a woman aged 18-29 years in good health and CMV-seronegative. Source material: PBMCs. V is TRBV11-2 and J is TRBJ2-7; D is undetermined. CDR3 amino acids: CASSLDLRAYEQYF. Here the CDR3 DNA reads TGTGCCAGCAGCTTAGATCTCCGTGCCTACGAGCAGTACTTC.